The TCR beta chain described here comes from a study of beta chain features in type 1 diabetes. Broader study findings: PCR, the amplification step, might favor shorter templates, equally in patients and controls. Researchers report that Type 1 diabetes patients had moderately but significantly shorter TCRB CDR3s across all four CD4+ subsets.

The CDR3 contains 15 residues. The V and J ends lost 4 bases and 2 bases respectively, with 15 bases between them. Germline V gene lookup returns CDR1 GTSNPN and CDR2 SVGIG (reference sequence). Expressed TCRB transcripts were sequenced because the isolated RNA had all been reverse transcribed beforehand. Produced via immunoSEQ multiplex PCR; TCRdb's table is partial and in-frame only. Here the sample spans 100,000 to 150,000 clones, around 10% being singletons. As regards this clone: What it binds is unknown.

The origin of this receptor is a man aged 25 to 40 with type 1 diabetes. V gene TRBV30 combines with J gene TRBJ2-1, with unresolved D. Source material: central memory CD4+ T cells from blood. CDR3 bases: TGTGCCTGGACCCCCGGGTCCCGACCCTACAATGAGCAGTTCTTC. Its protein is CAWTPGSRPYNEQFF. Based on the CDR3 plus reference TRBV30 and TRBJ2-1, the full variable domain is SQTIHQWPATLVQPVGSPLSLECTVEGTSNPNLYWYRQAAGRGLQLLFYSVGIGQISSEVPQNLSASRPQDRQFILSSKKLLLSDSGFYLCAWTPGSRPYNEQFFGPGTRLTVL.